The entry that follows covers one T cell receptor (beta chain) sequence. Germline lookup yields CDR1 SGHTA and CDR2 FQGTGA. There are 13 residues in the CDR3. V lost 5 bases, J lost 0 bases, and 7 bases lay in between. Libraries were prepared by immunoSEQ multiplex PCR; TCRdb keeps only in-frame clonotypes and omits some of them. The sample lists 110,000 to 150,000 clones; over 90% were seen once. The data derive from a study of T cell responses to AZD1222 COVID-19 vaccine. Sequences were derived from peripheral blood, sampled on day 0 of AZD1222 vaccination. This TCR derives from an adult in good health. The rearrangement joins TRBV7-3 to TRBJ1-2, with D possibly TRBD1 on 5 matching bases. CDR3 nucleotide sequence: TGTGCCAGCAGCCCGGGGGCTAACTATGGCTACACCTTC. It encodes CASSPGANYGYTF.